This T cell receptor beta chain was sequenced in a study of blood T cell repertoires in COVID-19. Study background: COVID-19 samples from acute and convalescent phases originated in the United States, Italy and Spain. PBMCs, B-cell-depleted T cells, or T cells were the source of the cDNA or gDNA that made up the material.

As originally analysed: Using reference gene primer amplification, nucleated cell counts were estimated. Sequenced by immunoSEQ multiplex PCR; TCRdb stores in-frame clones only, minus some. Clone size and V and J calls were adopted from that table, with D and trimming inferred from the DNA. The table records about 50,000 clones, roughly four fifths of them present only once. The receptor's source is a woman aged 60-75 years with acute or convalescent COVID-19. The specimen was peripheral blood.

Here the CDR3 reads CAWSGQGNSPLHF. The CDR3 region has the DNA TGTGCCTGGTCGGGACAGGGGAATTCACCCCTCCACTTT. The chain recombines TRBV30 with TRBJ1-6; 10 bases line up with TRBD1. V lost 5 bases and J lost 7; bases outside the gene matches: 2. The CDR3 is 13 amino acids. The germline V gene has CDR1 GTSNPN and CDR2 SVGIG (reference sequence).